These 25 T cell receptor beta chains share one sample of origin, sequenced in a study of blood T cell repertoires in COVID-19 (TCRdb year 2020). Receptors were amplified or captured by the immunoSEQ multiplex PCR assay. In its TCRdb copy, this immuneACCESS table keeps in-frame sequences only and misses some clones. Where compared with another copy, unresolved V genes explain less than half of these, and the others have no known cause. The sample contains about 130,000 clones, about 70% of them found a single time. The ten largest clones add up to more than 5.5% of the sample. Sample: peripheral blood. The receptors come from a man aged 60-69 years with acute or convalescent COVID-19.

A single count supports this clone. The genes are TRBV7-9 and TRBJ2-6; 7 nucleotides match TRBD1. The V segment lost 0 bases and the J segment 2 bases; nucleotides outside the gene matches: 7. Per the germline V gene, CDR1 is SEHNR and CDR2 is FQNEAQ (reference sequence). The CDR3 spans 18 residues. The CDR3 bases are TGTGCCAGCAGCTTAGCGGGGGACAGACGGGCTGGGGCCAACGTCCTGACTTTC. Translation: CASSLAGDRRAGANVLTF.

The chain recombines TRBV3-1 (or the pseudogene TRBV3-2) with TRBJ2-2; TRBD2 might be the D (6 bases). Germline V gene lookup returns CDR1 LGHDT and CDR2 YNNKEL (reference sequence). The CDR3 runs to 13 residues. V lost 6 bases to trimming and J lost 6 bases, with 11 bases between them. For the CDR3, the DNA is TGTGCCAGCAGTGGAGGGAAGGCCGGGGAGCTGTTTTTT. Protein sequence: CASSGGKAGELFF.

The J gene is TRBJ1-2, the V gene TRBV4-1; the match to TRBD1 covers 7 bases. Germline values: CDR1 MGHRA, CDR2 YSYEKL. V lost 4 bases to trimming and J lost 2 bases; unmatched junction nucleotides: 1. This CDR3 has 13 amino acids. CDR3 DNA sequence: TGCGCCAGCAGCCTGGGACAGAACTATGGCTACACCTTC. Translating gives CASSLGQNYGYTF.

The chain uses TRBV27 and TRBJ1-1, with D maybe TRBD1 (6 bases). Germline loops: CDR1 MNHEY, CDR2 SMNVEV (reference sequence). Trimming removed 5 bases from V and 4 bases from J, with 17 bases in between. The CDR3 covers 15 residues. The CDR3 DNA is TGTGCCAGCAGTAAGCCGACAGGCCTACTCACTGAAGCTTTCTTT. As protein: CASSKPTGLLTEAFF.

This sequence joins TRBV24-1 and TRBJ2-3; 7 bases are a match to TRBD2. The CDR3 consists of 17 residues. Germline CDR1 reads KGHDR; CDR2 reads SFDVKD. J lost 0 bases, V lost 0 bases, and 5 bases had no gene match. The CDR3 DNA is TGTGCCACCAGTGATTTGGTAGCGGGCCGGAGCACAGATACGCAGTATTTT. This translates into CATSDLVAGRSTDTQYF.

CDR3 amino acids: CASRPGTGVTYGYTF. Written as DNA, the CDR3 is TGTGCCAGCAGACCCGGGACAGGGGTAACCTATGGCTACACCTTC. V and J are TRBV6-5 and TRBJ1-2, with 10 bases matching TRBD1. Germline values: CDR1 MNHEY, CDR2 SVGAGI. The CDR3 has 15 amino acids. The V and J ends lost 6 bases and 4 bases, in that order; junction bases with no gene match: 8.

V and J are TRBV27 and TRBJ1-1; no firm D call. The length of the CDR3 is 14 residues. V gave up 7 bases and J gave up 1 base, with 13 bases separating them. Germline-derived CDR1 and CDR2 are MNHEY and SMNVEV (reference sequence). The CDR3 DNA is TGTGCCAGCACCCCCTTCGGGGAGAACACTGAAGCTTTCTTT. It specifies CASTPFGENTEAFF.

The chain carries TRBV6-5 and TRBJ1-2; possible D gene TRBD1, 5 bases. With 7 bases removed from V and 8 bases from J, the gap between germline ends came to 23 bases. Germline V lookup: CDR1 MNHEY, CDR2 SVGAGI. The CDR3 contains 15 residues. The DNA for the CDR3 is TGTGCCAGCACTCGGGGGACTGCCGGGAAGGAAGGCTACACCTTC. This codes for CASTRGTAGKEGYTF.

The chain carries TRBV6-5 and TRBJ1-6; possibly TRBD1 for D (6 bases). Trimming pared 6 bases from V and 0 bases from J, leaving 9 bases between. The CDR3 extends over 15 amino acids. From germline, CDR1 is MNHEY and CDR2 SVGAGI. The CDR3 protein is CASRGGGSYNSPLHF. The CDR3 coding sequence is TGTGCCAGCAGGGGAGGGGGCTCCTATAATTCACCCCTCCACTTT.

This CDR3 reads CATSDPSSGTGANGYTF. The CDR3 DNA reads as TGTGCCACCAGTGATCCTTCCTCTGGGACAGGGGCGAATGGCTACACCTTC. V usage is TRBV24-1 and J usage is TRBJ1-2, with TRBD1 matching over 10 bases. V lost 3 bases to trimming and J lost 6 bases; unmatched junction nucleotides: 12. The germline V gene has CDR1 KGHDR and CDR2 SFDVKD. The CDR3 loop spans 17 amino acids.

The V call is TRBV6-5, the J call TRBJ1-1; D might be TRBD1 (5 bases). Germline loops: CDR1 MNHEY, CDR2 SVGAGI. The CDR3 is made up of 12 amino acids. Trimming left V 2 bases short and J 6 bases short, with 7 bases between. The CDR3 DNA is TGTGCCAGCAGTTACCGGGGGGCTGAAGCTTTCTTT. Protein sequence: CASSYRGAEAFF.

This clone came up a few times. The CDR3 reads CASSLALAGVGEQYF. The DNA for the CDR3 is TGCGCCAGCAGCTTGGCTTTAGCGGGAGTTGGTGAGCAGTACTTC. The rearrangement joins TRBV5-1 to TRBJ2-7, with 9 nucleotides matching TRBD2. Germline V gene sequence: CDR1 SGHRS, CDR2 YFSETQ. This CDR3 spans 15 amino acids. The V segment lost 0 bases and the J segment 7 bases; nucleotides outside the gene matches: 8.

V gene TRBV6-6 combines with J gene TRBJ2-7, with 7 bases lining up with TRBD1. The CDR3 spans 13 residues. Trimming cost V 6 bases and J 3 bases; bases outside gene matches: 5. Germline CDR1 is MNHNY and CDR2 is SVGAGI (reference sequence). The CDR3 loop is CASSRQGFYEQYF. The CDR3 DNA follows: TGTGCCAGCAGCCGACAGGGATTCTACGAGCAGTACTTC.

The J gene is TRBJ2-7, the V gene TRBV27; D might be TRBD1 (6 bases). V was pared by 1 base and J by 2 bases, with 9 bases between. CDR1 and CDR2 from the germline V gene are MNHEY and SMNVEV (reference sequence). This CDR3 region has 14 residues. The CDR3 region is CASSLYRTAYEQYF. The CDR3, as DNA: TGTGCCAGCAGTTTATATAGGACAGCCTACGAGCAGTACTTC.

The CDR3 here is CASSLIQEQYF. As DNA, the CDR3 is TGTGCCAGCAGTTTAATACAGGAGCAGTACTTC. The rearrangement joins TRBV12-3 or TRBV12-4 to TRBJ2-7; D gene unclear. V was pared by 2 bases and J by 7 bases, with 6 bases between. The CDR3 is 11 amino acids.

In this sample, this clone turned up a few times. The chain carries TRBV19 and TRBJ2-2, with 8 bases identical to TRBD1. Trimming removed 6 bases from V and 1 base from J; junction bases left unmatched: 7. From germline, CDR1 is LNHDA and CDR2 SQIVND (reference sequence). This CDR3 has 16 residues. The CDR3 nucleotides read TGTGCCAGTAGCTTGACCAGGGGGCGGAACACCGGGGAGCTGTTTTTT. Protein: CASSLTRGRNTGELFF.

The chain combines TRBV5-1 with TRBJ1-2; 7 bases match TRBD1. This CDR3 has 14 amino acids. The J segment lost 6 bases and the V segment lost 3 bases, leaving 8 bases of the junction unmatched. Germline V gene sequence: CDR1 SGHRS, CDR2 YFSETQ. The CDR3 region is CASSWGTDLDGYTF. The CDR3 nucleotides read TGCGCCAGCAGCTGGGGGACAGACTTAGATGGCTACACCTTC.

CDR3 DNA: TGTGCCAGCAGTGGGACAACTAATTCACCCCTCCACTTT. It encodes CASSGTTNSPLHF. This rearrangement joins TRBV2 to TRBJ1-6, with D perhaps matching TRBD1 (5 bases). Germline V gives CDR1 SNHLY, CDR2 FYNNEI. Trimming took 4 bases from V and 6 from J, leaving 7 bases between them. The CDR3 totals 13 residues.

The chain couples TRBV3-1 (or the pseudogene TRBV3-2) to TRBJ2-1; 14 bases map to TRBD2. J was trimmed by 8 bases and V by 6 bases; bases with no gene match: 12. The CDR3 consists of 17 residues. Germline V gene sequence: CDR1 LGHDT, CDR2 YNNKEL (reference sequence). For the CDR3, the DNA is TGTGCCAGCAGTCCGCGGACTAGCGGGAGGTACCTCTATGAGCAGTTCTTC. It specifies CASSPRTSGRYLYEQFF.

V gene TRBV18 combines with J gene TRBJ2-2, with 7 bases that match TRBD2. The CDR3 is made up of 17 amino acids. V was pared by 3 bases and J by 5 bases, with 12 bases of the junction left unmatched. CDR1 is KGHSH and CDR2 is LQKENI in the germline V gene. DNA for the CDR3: TGTGCCAGCTCACCGGTAGAAGCGGGACGAACAACCGGGGAGCTGTTTTTT. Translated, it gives CASSPVEAGRTTGELFF. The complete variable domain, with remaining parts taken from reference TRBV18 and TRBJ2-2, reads NAGVMQNPRHLVRRRGQEARLRCSPMKGHSHVYWYRQLPEEGLKFMVYLQKENIIDESGMPKERFSAEFPKEGPSILRIQQVVRGDSAAYFCASSPVEAGRTTGELFFGEGSRLTVL.

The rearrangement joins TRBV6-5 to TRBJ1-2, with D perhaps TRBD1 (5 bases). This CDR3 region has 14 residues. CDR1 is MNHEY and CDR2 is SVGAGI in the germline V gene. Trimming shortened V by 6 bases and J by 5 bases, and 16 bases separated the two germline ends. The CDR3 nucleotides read TGTGCCAGCAGGTTGACAGTTCGAGAATATGGCTACACCTTC. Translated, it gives CASRLTVREYGYTF.

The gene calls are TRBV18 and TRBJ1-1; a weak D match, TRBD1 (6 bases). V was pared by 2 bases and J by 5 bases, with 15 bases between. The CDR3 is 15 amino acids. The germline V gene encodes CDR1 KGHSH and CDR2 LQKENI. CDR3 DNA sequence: TGTGCCAGCTCACCAGAGGTGGGGGCGCGAACTGAAGCTTTCTTT. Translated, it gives CASSPEVGARTEAFF.

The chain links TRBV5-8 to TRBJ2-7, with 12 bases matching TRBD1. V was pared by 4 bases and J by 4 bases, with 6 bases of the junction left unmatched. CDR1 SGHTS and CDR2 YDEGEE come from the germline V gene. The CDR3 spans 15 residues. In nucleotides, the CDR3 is TGTGCCAGCAGCAGCGGGACAGGGGGCACTTACGAGCAGTACTTC. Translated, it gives CASSSGTGGTYEQYF.

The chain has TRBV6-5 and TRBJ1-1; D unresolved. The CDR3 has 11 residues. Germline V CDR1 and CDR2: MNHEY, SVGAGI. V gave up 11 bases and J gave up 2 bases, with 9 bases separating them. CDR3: CALWSNTEAFF. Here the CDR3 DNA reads TGTGCCCTTTGGAGTAACACTGAAGCTTTCTTT.

The CDR3 loop is CASSQDLSPYNSPLHF. For the CDR3, the DNA is TGTGCCAGCAGCCAAGATCTTAGCCCTTATAATTCACCCCTCCACTTT. The chain combines TRBV3-1 (or the pseudogene TRBV3-2) with TRBJ1-6; no firm D call. This CDR3 comprises 16 residues. Germline CDR1 and CDR2: LGHDT and YNNKEL (reference sequence). Trimming took off 0 bases at V and 4 bases at J, with 10 bases between the two ends.